This entry features one T cell receptor beta chain sequence. Its specificity is not known. Amplification used 60 Vbeta primers and 13 Jbeta primers. Some clones are missing from TCRdb's copy, which holds only in-frame ones; the method was immunoSEQ multiplex PCR. Found here are 230,000 or so clones, over 90% of them singletons; the top ten hold approximately 1.5%. The data were taken from a study of cytomegalovirus exposure and HLA in healthy donors. At collection, donors were nominally healthy, but unrecorded immune exposures were probable. CDR3 size: 16 residues. The ends lost 4 bases at V and 6 bases at J; junction bases unmatched: 8. The germline V gene encodes CDR1 SGHTA and CDR2 FQGTGA. Study-level results: Differences between HLA loci emerged in a later analysis of TCR association rates, with DRB1 most and HLA-C fewest. The study put 150 to 200 TCR beta chains on its list as cytomegalovirus-associated.

The clonotype originates from a girl aged 2-9 years in good health and CMV-seronegative. The V and J genes are TRBV7-3 and TRBJ2-3, with 12 bases aligning to TRBD2. What was sequenced was PBMCs. CDR3 coding DNA: TGTGCCAGCAGCTCTAGGACTAGCGGGGTAATGGATACGCAGTATTTT. Translation gives CASSSRTSGVMDTQYF. The variable domain in full, completed from reference TRBV7-3 and TRBJ2-3, reads GAGVSQTPSNKVTEKGKYVELRCDPISGHTALYWYRQSLGQGPEFLIYFQGTGAADDSGLPNDRFFAVRPEGSVSTLKIQRTERGDSAVYLCASSSRTSGVMDTQYFGPGTRLTVL.